This T cell receptor (beta chain) was documented in a study of persistence of HIV-infected CD4 T cells. Study details: Multiple blood draws of up to about 200 mL, except a couple of donors with single leukapheresis.

This clone was recorded only once. No antigen is known for it. Nonspecific anti-CD3/anti-CD28 bead stimulation represents the broad CD4+ T cell repertoire. Sorting selected CD4+ T cells upregulating both CD40 ligand and CD69. Adults with HIV-1 started suppressive ART while chronically infected. Study-wide results and caveats: Degenerate expanded CDR3beta sequences were enriched among CMV- and Gag-responding cells.

Sequencing used immunoSEQ version 4 in survey mode. Measured with immunoSEQ multiplex PCR; TCRdb has only the in-frame clones, and not every one. The repertoire holds around 45,000 clones, with roughly nine tenths as singletons. Trimming removed 6 bases at V and 0 bases at J, with 9 bases between. Germline CDR1 and CDR2: ENHRY and SYGVKD. The CDR3 sequence is 14 residues long. The TCR sequence derives from an adult man with HIV who was CMV-seropositive. This sequence joins TRBV10-3 and TRBJ2-1; D remains ambiguous. Sample: CD4+ T cells sorted from PBMCs after roughly 18-hour stimulation, taken from a patient who received antiretroviral therapy. CDR3: CAISHQSSYNEQFF. The CDR3 DNA reads TGTGCCATCAGCCATCAGAGCTCCTACAATGAGCAGTTCTTC.